What follows are 29 T cell receptor beta chains derived from one specimen sequenced in a study of T cell changes during pregnancy in multiple sclerosis. The repertoire was sequenced with immunoSEQ multiplex PCR; TCRdb's copy has only in-frame clones and lacks some. Of just under 80,000 clones in the sample, roughly 91% were seen once. Sequencing used peripheral blood, obtained in the first trimester of pregnancy. The receptors come from a female donor with multiple sclerosis, enrolled in a pregnancy study.

This chain links TRBV2 with TRBJ1-5; D is uncertain. The length of the CDR3 is 13 residues. Looked up from germline, CDR1 is SNHLY and CDR2 is FYNNEI. The V and J ends lost 8 bases and 6 bases respectively, with 14 bases between them. CDR3 protein: CASGRGYVQPQHF. The CDR3 region has the DNA TGTGCCAGCGGACGGGGATACGTTCAGCCCCAGCATTTT.

The chain couples TRBV7-9 to TRBJ1-1, with 7 positions matching TRBD1. V trimming: 5 bases; J trimming: 2 bases; junction bases outside the gene matches: 8. The CDR3 sequence is 15 residues long. Germline-derived CDR1 and CDR2 are SEHNR and FQNEAQ (reference sequence). CDR3 nucleotides: TGTGCCAGCAGCCTCCATGGGACAGTCAACACTGAAGCTTTCTTT. It is translated as CASSLHGTVNTEAFF.

This clone was found once. The genes are TRBV7-8 and TRBJ1-1; 8 bases match TRBD1. The V gene end was trimmed by 5 bases and the J gene end by 4 bases; junction bases not matched to a gene: 12. The length of the CDR3 is 16 residues. Germline V lookup: CDR1 SGHVS, CDR2 FQNEAQ. The chain's CDR3 is CASSTEQGAVGTEAFF. CDR3 nucleotide sequence: TGTGCCAGCAGCACTGAGCAGGGGGCCGTCGGCACTGAAGCTTTCTTT.

The CDR3 loop reads CASSSKLAGTYEQYF. The CDR3 nucleotides read TGTGCCAGCAGCTCAAAGCTGGCAGGGACCTACGAGCAGTACTTC. V and J are TRBV28 and TRBJ2-7, with D perhaps TRBD1 (5 bases). Trimming shortened V by 6 bases and J by 2 bases, and 17 bases separated the two germline ends. Germline CDR1 reads MDHEN; CDR2 reads SYDVKM. The length of the CDR3 is 15 residues.

The rearrangement joins TRBV7-9 to TRBJ1-1, with D possibly TRBD1 on 5 matching bases. The CDR3 runs to 16 residues. V dropped 2 bases and J dropped 0 bases, with 13 bases sitting between them. Germline CDR1 SEHNR, CDR2 FQNEAQ (reference sequence). The CDR3 reads CASSLSRASMNTEAFF. DNA of the CDR3: TGTGCCAGCAGCTTAAGCAGGGCAAGTATGAACACTGAAGCTTTCTTT.

The genes are TRBV5-1 and TRBJ2-7, with TRBD1 matching over 11 bases. The CDR3 length is 15 residues. With 3 bases clipped from V and 1 base from J, the junction kept 3 bases outside the gene matches. The germline V gene has CDR1 SGHRS and CDR2 YFSETQ. Here the CDR3 DNA reads TGCGCCAGCAGCTGGGACAGGGGGAGATCCTACGAGCAGTACTTC. This encodes CASSWDRGRSYEQYF.

The chain combines TRBV5-4 with TRBJ1-1; a possible D gene is TRBD1 (5 bases). Trimming took off 4 bases at V and 1 base at J, with 14 bases between the two ends. CDR1 is SGHNT and CDR2 is YYREEE in the germline V gene (reference sequence). This CDR3 region has 15 residues. The CDR3 region is CASSLGGGANTEAFF. The DNA of the CDR3 is TGTGCCAGCAGCCTAGGAGGAGGGGCGAACACTGAAGCTTTCTTT.

This chain uses TRBV5-1 with TRBJ1-1; 7 bases fit TRBD1. J was trimmed by 3 bases and V by 2 bases; bases with no gene match: 4. Germline V CDR1 and CDR2: SGHRS, YFSETQ. The CDR3 totals 14 residues. The CDR3: CASSFGRGDTEAFF. The DNA of the CDR3 is TGCGCCAGCAGCTTCGGCAGGGGGGACACTGAAGCTTTCTTT.

The chain joins TRBV28 to TRBJ2-7; 8 positions agree with TRBD2. Germline lookup yields CDR1 MDHEN and CDR2 SYDVKM. With V trimmed by 6 bases and J by 4 bases, 11 bases remained unmatched. The CDR3 has 15 residues. The CDR3 loop is CASRSGGAGFYEQYF. The CDR3, as DNA: TGTGCCAGCAGGTCCGGGGGGGCGGGTTTTTACGAGCAGTACTTC.

This clone turned up a few times. The J gene is TRBJ1-6, the V gene TRBV7-3, with D uncertain. V shed 5 bases and J shed 10 bases, with 15 bases lying between them. The CDR3 sequence is 14 residues long. Germline V gene data show CDR1 as SGHTA and CDR2 as FQGTGA. The CDR3 region has the DNA TGTGCCAGCAGCCCTACGGGGTCGAGATCACCCCTCCACTTT. Translation: CASSPTGSRSPLHF.

The gene calls are TRBV5-1 and TRBJ2-1; tentative D call: TRBD1 (6 bases). Deletions cut 4 bases from V and 6 bases from J, with 20 bases between. The CDR3 covers 16 residues. Germline-derived CDR1 and CDR2 are SGHRS and YFSETQ. The CDR3, as DNA: TGCGCCAGCAGCGTACGTACAGGGTTTCCGGGCAATGAGCAGTTCTTC. Protein sequence: CASSVRTGFPGNEQFF. Full variable domain (outside the CDR3, taken from reference TRBV5-1 and TRBJ2-1): KAGVTQTPRYLIKTRGQQVTLSCSPISGHRSVSWYQQTPGQGLQFLFEYFSETQRNKGNFPGRFSGRQFSNSRSEMNVSTLELGDSALYLCASSVRTGFPGNEQFFGPGTRLTVL.

The gene calls are TRBV7-9 and TRBJ1-2; 10 nucleotides agree with TRBD1. This CDR3 is built from 14 residues. The trim removed 8 bases at V and 1 base at J, leaving 4 bases unmatched. Germline assignment: CDR1 SEHNR and CDR2 FQNEAQ (reference sequence). The CDR3 reads CASGTGVVNYGYTF. The CDR3 region has the DNA TGTGCCAGCGGGACAGGGGTCGTTAACTATGGCTACACCTTC.

V usage is TRBV29-1 and J usage is TRBJ2-2, with 7 bases that match TRBD1. V shed 7 bases and J 2 bases; nucleotides not matched to a gene: 4. The CDR3 is 13 residues long. Germline CDR1 and CDR2: SQVTM and ANQGSEA. The CDR3 region has the DNA TGCAGCGGGGGACAGCTAAACACCGGGGAGCTGTTTTTT. Translating gives CSGGQLNTGELFF.

This clone was detected once. The rearrangement links TRBV18 to TRBJ1-5; 9 bases fit TRBD1. This CDR3 spans 15 amino acids. CDR1 and CDR2 from the germline V gene are KGHSH and LQKENI. Unmatched junction bases numbered 3, after V lost 1 base and J lost 5 bases. CDR3: CASSPRTGEDQPQHF. CDR3 nucleotide sequence: TGTGCCAGCTCACCACGGACAGGGGAGGATCAGCCCCAGCATTTT.

Of note for this clone: Other DNA sequences in this sample translate to the same CDR3. This chain uses TRBV5-4 with TRBJ2-2, with 8 bases matching TRBD1. V lost 4 bases and J lost 1; bases outside the gene matches: 3. Germline V gives CDR1 SGHNT, CDR2 YYREEE (reference sequence). The CDR3 extends over 15 amino acids. This chain's CDR3 is CASSPGTGNTGELFF. The DNA of the CDR3 is TGTGCCAGCAGCCCCGGGACAGGGAACACCGGGGAGCTGTTTTTT. Full variable domain (rest looked up from reference TRBV5-4 and TRBJ2-2): ETGVTQSPTHLIKTRGQQVTLRCSSQSGHNTVSWYQQALGQGPQFIFQYYREEENGRGNFPPRFSGLQFPNYSSELNVNALELDDSALYLCASSPGTGNTGELFFGEGSRLTVL.

CDR3 bases: TGTGCCAGCAGTTATAGCGTTGGTGGCCTTTTGCTGTTTTTT. Its translation: CASSYSVGGLLLFF. The J gene is TRBJ2-2, the V gene TRBV6-5; D possibly corresponds to TRBD2 (5 bases). V lost 3 bases, J lost 13 bases, and 18 bases lay in between. This CDR3 comprises 14 residues. The germline V gene has CDR1 MNHEY and CDR2 SVGAGI.

The chain carries TRBV27 and TRBJ1-1, with a possible D match to TRBD1 (6 bases). The germline V gene encodes CDR1 MNHEY and CDR2 SMNVEV (reference sequence). The CDR3 length is 13 residues. Trimming stripped 4 bases from V and 4 bases from J, with 10 bases between. The CDR3 sequence is CASSSQGRTEAFF. CDR3 nucleotides: TGTGCCAGCAGTTCACAGGGACGCACTGAAGCTTTCTTT.

V and J are TRBV6-5 and TRBJ2-3; D gene ambiguous. The CDR3 totals 11 residues. The V and J ends lost 4 bases and 4 bases respectively, with 3 bases between them. The germline V gene encodes CDR1 MNHEY and CDR2 SVGAGI. This chain's CDR3 is CASSSADTQYF. The DNA for the CDR3 is TGTGCCAGCAGTTCTGCAGATACGCAGTATTTT.

The gene calls are TRBV4-3 and TRBJ1-1; D perhaps matches TRBD1 (5 bases). Germline V CDR1 and CDR2: LGHNA, YSLEER. The CDR3 contains 16 residues. V lost 0 bases and J lost 4, with 15 bases in between. The CDR3 is CASSQDRVVFSTEAFF. CDR3 in DNA: TGCGCCAGCAGCCAAGACAGGGTCGTGTTTTCCACTGAAGCTTTCTTT.

The chain is built from TRBV27 and TRBJ2-7; TRBD2 aligns across 7 bases. Germline V gene sequence: CDR1 MNHEY, CDR2 SMNVEV (reference sequence). The CDR3 covers 16 residues. J was trimmed by 2 bases and V by 2 bases; bases with no gene match: 9. The CDR3 DNA is TGTGCCAGCAGTTTAGATGGGCGGGAGAGTACCTACGAGCAGTACTTC. Translating gives CASSLDGRESTYEQYF.

The genes are TRBV6-5 and TRBJ2-7, with 10 bases matching TRBD2. Germline CDR1 MNHEY, CDR2 SVGAGI. Unmatched junction bases numbered 9, after V lost 6 bases and J lost 4 bases. The CDR3 contains 15 residues. CDR3 nucleotide sequence: TGTGCCAGCAGACCTTCGAGCGGGGGGGGTTACGAGCAGTACTTC. As protein: CASRPSSGGGYEQYF.

J is TRBJ2-7 and V is TRBV19, with TRBD2 as a possible D gene (7 bases). Trimming removed 10 bases from V and 5 bases from J, with 18 bases in between. CDR1 is LNHDA, CDR2 SQIVND, per germline (reference sequence). This CDR3 contains 13 residues. CDR3 sequence (DNA): TGTGCCACCAAGGGGGGGGCCCCCCACGAGCAGTACTTC. This gives the protein CATKGGAPHEQYF.

The gene calls are TRBV4-1 and TRBJ2-2, with TRBD2 matching 10 bases. Germline V lookup: CDR1 MGHRA, CDR2 YSYEKL. Trimming took 1 base from V and 2 from J; bases not matched to a gene: 7. CDR3 size: 18 residues. The CDR3 sequence: CASSQVTSGATNTGELFF. The CDR3 DNA follows: TGCGCCAGCAGCCAAGTTACTAGCGGGGCCACAAACACCGGGGAGCTGTTTTTT.

CDR3 nucleotide sequence: TGTGCCAGCGACTATCTAGGGGGGAACACTGAAGCTTTCTTT. Its translation is CASDYLGGNTEAFF. V is TRBV2 and J is TRBJ1-1; D might be TRBD1 (6 bases). CDR1 SNHLY and CDR2 FYNNEI come from the germline V gene. V lost 8 bases to trimming and J lost 1 base, with 14 bases between them. CDR3 length: 14 residues.

This chain links TRBV6-1 with TRBJ2-3; tentative D call: TRBD2 (5 bases). The CDR3 is made up of 17 amino acids. Trimming shortened V by 4 bases and J by 5 bases, and 22 bases separated the two germline ends. The V gene's germline CDR1 is MNHNS and CDR2 SASEGT. The CDR3 is CASSALGVGDFLDTQYF. DNA of the CDR3: TGTGCCAGCAGTGCCCTTGGAGTGGGAGACTTTCTAGATACGCAGTATTTT.

The genes are TRBV6-6 and TRBJ2-1; TRBD2 agrees at 12 bases. Trimming cost V 11 bases and J 7 bases; bases outside gene matches: 9. This CDR3 is 14 amino acids long. The germline V gene has CDR1 MNHNY and CDR2 SVGAGI (reference sequence). The CDR3 coding sequence is TGTGCCTCCTCCCCTAGCGGGAGGGGAAATGAGCAGTTCTTC. This encodes CASSPSGRGNEQFF.

Written as DNA, the CDR3 is TGTGCCAGCAGCTGGGAGTCCGGGGAGCTGTTTTTT. Translation: CASSWESGELFF. This rearrangement joins TRBV7-6 to TRBJ2-2; D is possibly TRBD2 (5 bases). The CDR3 totals 12 residues. The germline V and J ends were trimmed by 4 bases and 6 bases, with 6 bases remaining between them. Germline V gives CDR1 SGHVS, CDR2 FNYEAQ.

The V call is TRBV25-1, the J call TRBJ2-3, with D uncertain. The CDR3 loop spans 14 amino acids. Germline-derived CDR1 and CDR2 are MGHDK and SYGVNS. Deletions cut 7 bases from V and 1 base from J, with 12 bases between. CDR3 DNA: TGTGCCAGCACGGCGGCGGCTCGCACAGATACGCAGTATTTT. Amino acid sequence: CASTAAARTDTQYF.

This chain joins TRBV4-1 and TRBJ2-7; D is ambiguous. Germline CDR1 reads MGHRA; CDR2 reads YSYEKL. V dropped 4 bases and J dropped 1 base, with 8 bases sitting between them. This CDR3 is built from 13 residues. The CDR3 sequence is CASSPSRSYEQYF. The CDR3 region has the DNA TGCGCCAGCAGCCCATCTAGATCCTACGAGCAGTACTTC.